One sample yielded the 15 T cell receptor beta chains listed below, sequenced in a study of OX40 agonist ivuxolimab in advanced cancers. Clones were read by immunoSEQ multiplex PCR, and TCRdb kept only the in-frame ones, dropping some. This table has 75,000 to 80,000 clones, around 87% appearing once. The source material was CD4+ or CD8+ T cells sorted from blood, sampled in a trial of the OX40 agonist ivuxolimab. The receptors come from an adult with an advanced solid tumor such as melanoma, head and neck, liver or kidney cancer.

This rearrangement joins TRBV5-4 to TRBJ1-2; D gene unclear. The V end was cut by 2 bases, the J end by 4 bases, with 15 bases between. Germline lookup yields CDR1 SGHNT and CDR2 YYREEE (reference sequence). The CDR3 is 15 residues long. The CDR3 sequence: CASSLIAIRGYGYTF. The CDR3, as DNA: TGTGCCAGCAGCTTAATAGCCATACGGGGCTATGGCTACACCTTC.

This rearrangement joins TRBV28 to TRBJ1-4; 7 bases align to TRBD1. The CDR3 runs 18 residues. Germline V gene sequence: CDR1 MDHEN, CDR2 SYDVKM. J was trimmed by 6 bases and V by 3 bases; bases with no gene match: 16. The chain's CDR3 is CASSLVLLTGTAHEKLFF. The CDR3, as DNA: TGTGCCAGCAGTTTGGTTTTGTTAACCGGGACAGCCCATGAAAAACTGTTTTTT.

V gene TRBV21-1 combines with J gene TRBJ1-4. TRBV21-1 is a documented pseudogene. The CDR3 loop spans 19 amino acids. This chain's CDR3 is CASSRGNPVFVSTNEKLFF. The CDR3 bases are TGTGCCAGCAGCAGGGGGAACCCAGTCTTCGTTTCGACTAATGAAAAACTGTTTTTT.

This rearrangement joins TRBV4-2 to TRBJ2-1; weak D call: TRBD2 (5 bases). CDR1 is LGHNA, CDR2 YNFKEQ, per germline. The germline V and J ends were trimmed by 1 base and 2 bases, with 12 bases remaining between them. The CDR3 spans 16 residues. This CDR3 reads CASSQVGLAAYNEQFF. CDR3 nucleotide sequence: TGTGCCAGCAGCCAAGTCGGCCTAGCAGCCTACAATGAGCAGTTCTTC.

The rearrangement uses TRBV6-6 and TRBJ2-2, with no clear D. Looked up from germline, CDR1 is MNHNY and CDR2 is SVGAGI (reference sequence). The CDR3 is 13 amino acids. V was pared by 5 bases and J by 4 bases, with 8 bases between. The CDR3 region is CASSPGFTGELFF. CDR3 nucleotides: TGTGCCAGCAGTCCTGGGTTCACCGGGGAGCTGTTTTTT.

The chain combines TRBV19 with TRBJ2-6; 8 bases align to TRBD1. From germline, CDR1 is LNHDA and CDR2 SQIVND (reference sequence). V shed 3 bases and J 2 bases; nucleotides not matched to a gene: 6. CDR3 length: 17 amino acids. DNA for the CDR3: TGTGCCAGTAGTATGAGGACAGGGAAGGCTGGGGCCAACGTCCTGACTTTC. The encoded protein is CASSMRTGKAGANVLTF.

The CDR3 region is CASSLDSHNQPQHF. The CDR3 DNA reads TGTGCCAGCAGTTTGGACAGTCACAATCAGCCCCAGCATTTT. The rearrangement links TRBV2 to TRBJ1-5; tentative D call: TRBD1 (6 bases). Germline CDR1 reads SNHLY; CDR2 reads FYNNEI. V shed 5 bases and J shed 3 bases, with 11 bases lying between them. The CDR3 totals 14 residues.

The chain joins TRBV7-9 to TRBJ1-4; TRBD1 might be the D (6 bases). Trimming stripped 5 bases from V and 5 bases from J, with 12 bases between. The V gene's germline CDR1 is SEHNR and CDR2 FQNEAQ (reference sequence). The CDR3 consists of 14 residues. CDR3 coding DNA: TGTGCCAGCAGCCCGACAGGTATAAATGAAAAACTGTTTTTT. As protein: CASSPTGINEKLFF.

For the CDR3, the DNA is TGCAGCGTTGAACCGGGGGGCGATGAGCAGTTCTTC. This gives the protein CSVEPGGDEQFF. The rearrangement joins TRBV29-1 to TRBJ2-1, with D possibly TRBD2 on 7 matching bases. The V end lost 2 bases, the J end lost 8 bases, and 10 bases lay between the germline ends. Germline-derived CDR1 and CDR2 are SQVTM and ANQGSEA. The CDR3 totals 12 residues.

In this sample, this clone turned up a few times. The rearrangement links TRBV7-9 to TRBJ1-2; possible D gene TRBD1, 5 bases. The CDR3 sequence is 16 residues long. The germline gives CDR1 SEHNR, CDR2 FQNEAQ (reference sequence). Trimming left V 7 bases short and J 8 bases short, with 26 bases between. CDR3 sequence reads: CASTDVVSAGKEGYTF. CDR3 bases: TGTGCCAGCACCGACGTCGTTTCAGCAGGGAAGGAAGGCTACACCTTC. The variable domain in full, with the rest retrieved from reference TRBV7-9 and TRBJ1-2, is DTGVSQNPRHKITKRGQNVTFRCDPISEHNRLYWYRQTLGQGPEFLTYFQNEAQLEKSRLLSDRFSAERPKGSFSTLEIQRTEQGDSAMYLCASTDVVSAGKEGYTFGSGTRLTVV.

The rearrangement links TRBV18 to TRBJ2-5, with D uncertain. Deletions cut 3 bases from V and 3 bases from J, with 8 bases between. The CDR3 spans 13 residues. Germline-derived CDR1 and CDR2 are KGHSH and LQKENI. Here the CDR3 reads CASSPTLKETQYF. In nucleotides, the CDR3 is TGTGCCAGCTCACCGACACTTAAAGAGACCCAGTACTTC.

The J gene is TRBJ1-2, the V gene TRBV7-8, with 8 bases lining up with TRBD1. The V gene end was trimmed by 4 bases and the J gene end by 5 bases; junction bases not matched to a gene: 9. This CDR3 has 15 residues. Germline CDR1 reads SGHVS; CDR2 reads FQNEAQ. The CDR3 loop reads CASSSFGQGGYGYTF. CDR3 nucleotides: TGTGCCAGCAGCTCCTTCGGACAGGGAGGGTATGGCTACACCTTC.

This clone was detected once. The chain couples TRBV6-1 to TRBJ1-3; 9 bases align to TRBD1. The V and J ends lost 4 bases and 4 bases, in that order; junction bases with no gene match: 8. CDR1 and CDR2 from the germline V gene are MNHNS and SASEGT. The CDR3 spans 16 residues. This chain's CDR3 is CASSARGQGFGNTIYF. The CDR3 bases are TGTGCCAGCAGTGCCCGGGGACAGGGCTTCGGAAACACCATATATTTT.

The J gene is TRBJ2-3, the V gene TRBV19; a possible D gene is TRBD2 (6 bases). Looked up from germline, CDR1 is LNHDA and CDR2 is SQIVND (reference sequence). CDR3 length equals 12 residues. Trimming cost V 7 bases and J 7 bases, with 12 bases left between them. The CDR3 DNA reads TGTGCCAGTAAGGGGCGGACTAATACGCAGTATTTT. The encoded protein is CASKGRTNTQYF.

This chain joins TRBV7-9 and TRBJ1-4; maybe TRBD1 (5 bases). V gave up 2 bases and J gave up 7 bases, with 14 bases separating them. The CDR3 contains 15 residues. Germline V lookup: CDR1 SEHNR, CDR2 FQNEAQ (reference sequence). CDR3 loop: CASSLWGRNVEKLFF. The CDR3 DNA is TGTGCCAGCAGCTTATGGGGCAGGAACGTTGAAAAACTGTTTTTT.